This TCR beta chain was sequenced during a study of immune evolution from preneoplasia to lung adenocarcinoma. Study observations and caveats: Top clone share appeared to fall from AAH through AIS, MIA, adenocarcinoma. Later-stage lesions seemingly showed higher T cell density and diversity than normal lung.

Between about 2013 and 2018, patients underwent resection in Japan or China. Histologic diagnosis was independently verified by two lung pathologists. Data came from immunoSEQ multiplex PCR; TCRdb stores just in-frame clones and leaves some out. This table has just under 2,500 clones, approximately 85% appearing once. As for this clone: The antigen remains unidentified.

This TCR came from a person aged 45 to 60 with lung adenocarcinoma. The material sequenced was FFPE normal lung tissue adjacent to the tumor.

The CDR3 DNA follows: TGTGCCTGGACTAACACAGGGGTAGAGACCCAGTACTTC. Translation: CAWTNTGVETQYF. The chain has TRBV30 and TRBJ2-5; TRBD1 matches at 7 bases. Germline trimming cut 4 bases from V and 4 bases from J; bases unmatched to any gene: 6. This CDR3 spans 13 amino acids. Germline assignment: CDR1 GTSNPN and CDR2 SVGIG (reference sequence). Full variable domain (remainder filled in from reference TRBV30 and TRBJ2-5): SQTIHQWPATLVQPVGSPLSLECTVEGTSNPNLYWYRQAAGRGLQLLFYSVGIGQISSEVPQNLSASRPQDRQFILSSKKLLLSDSGFYLCAWTNTGVETQYFGPGTRLLVL.